This T cell receptor beta chain was captured by sequencing in a study of T cells after yellow fever vaccination. CDR3 size: 14 residues. The V end was cut by 3 bases, the J end by 3 bases, with 11 bases between. Germline V lookup: CDR1 SGHTA, CDR2 FQGTGA. The table lists this clonotype with a few counts. The antigen is not known. Study-wide results and limits: Abundant bulk-population clonotypes could contaminate the FACS-sorted repertoires. Subsequent to the booster, the majority of primary-vaccination clones reappeared (around 97% CD4, 88% CD8).

TCRdb re-called the 5' RACE reads through MiXCR, storing one row per CDR3 protein. The sample has about 340,000 distinct CDR3 sequences, 8.7% seen once. This chain links TRBV7-3 with TRBJ1-2, with no clear D. This clonotype was obtained from a man aged 18 to 30 who received the YFV17D yellow fever vaccine. The specimen comprised PBMCs, sampled on the day of the first yellow fever vaccination. CDR3 protein: CASSLRREDYGYTF. As DNA, the CDR3 is TGTGCCAGCAGCTTGAGAAGGGAGGACTATGGCTACACCTTC.